Listed here are 14 T cell receptor beta chains from one sample, sequenced in a study of blood T cell repertoires in COVID-19. The table came from immunoSEQ multiplex PCR; TCRdb's copy has only in-frame clones and leaves some out. The sample gives under 250,000 clones, around 81% of which show up once; around 6.4% is in the top ten. Sample: peripheral blood. These receptor sequences come from a woman aged 55 to 70 with active or convalescent COVID-19.

The table lists this clone with a count of one. The chain combines TRBV3-1 (or the pseudogene TRBV3-2) with TRBJ2-5, with 10 positions matching TRBD2. V shed 5 bases, J shed 5 bases, and the junction held 8 bases outside the gene matches. CDR3 length: 15 residues. Germline V gene sequence: CDR1 LGHDT, CDR2 YNNKEL (reference sequence). In DNA form, the CDR3 reads TGTGCCAGCAGCTACCTAGCGGGGGCGGGGGAGACCCAGTACTTC. Translating it yields CASSYLAGAGETQYF.

The V gene is TRBV28, the J gene TRBJ1-4; possibly TRBD1 for D (5 bases). The CDR3 length is 15 residues. Trimming pared 6 bases from V and 7 bases from J, leaving 18 bases between. CDR1 MDHEN and CDR2 SYDVKM come from the germline V gene. CDR3 nucleotide sequence: TGTGCCAGCAGCACCTGGGGGGGGGTTGGTGAAAAACTGTTTTTT. It specifies CASSTWGGVGEKLFF.

V usage is TRBV18 and J usage is TRBJ2-4; weak D call: TRBD1 (6 bases). The CDR3 length is 15 residues. With 3 bases removed from V and 4 bases from J, the gap between germline ends came to 13 bases. Germline CDR1 reads KGHSH; CDR2 reads LQKENI. In DNA, the CDR3 is TGTGCCAGCTCACCTACAGGGTTTTTGAAAAACATTCAGTACTTC. It encodes CASSPTGFLKNIQYF.

V is TRBV18 and J is TRBJ1-2, with 8 bases matching TRBD1. Germline V lookup: CDR1 KGHSH, CDR2 LQKENI. Trimming took 5 bases from V and 3 from J; bases not matched to a gene: 8. The CDR3 is made up of 15 amino acids. The CDR3 DNA reads as TGTGCCAGCTCAGGAAGGACAGGGAGGGACTATGGCTACACCTTC. This encodes CASSGRTGRDYGYTF.

This chain's CDR3 is CASSEWARGNEQFF. DNA for the CDR3: TGTGCCAGCAGTGAATGGGCCAGGGGTAATGAGCAGTTCTTC. The chain has TRBV2 and TRBJ2-1; the D gene is possibly TRBD1 (6 bases). Germline V CDR1 and CDR2: SNHLY, FYNNEI. The V end was cut by 2 bases, the J end by 7 bases, with 12 bases between. The CDR3 is 14 residues long.

CDR3 DNA sequence: TGTGCCAGCAGCTTCCAACTAGCGGGGGCGGTCAATGAGCAGTTCTTC. This translates into CASSFQLAGAVNEQFF. The rearrangement links TRBV11-2 to TRBJ2-1; 11 positions match TRBD2. The CDR3 has 16 residues. Germline trimming cut 3 bases from V and 6 bases from J; bases unmatched to any gene: 7. Germline CDR1 and CDR2: SGHAT and FQNNGV.

The chain couples TRBV6-5 to TRBJ1-6; D not certain. Between the trimmed V and J ends, which lost 6 bases and 7 bases, there was a span of 13 bases. The germline V gene encodes CDR1 MNHEY and CDR2 SVGAGI. The CDR3 consists of 14 residues. CDR3 nucleotides: TGTGCCAGCAGCCGCTCCCCGGGAAATTCACCCCTCCACTTT. Translating it yields CASSRSPGNSPLHF.

The V and J genes are TRBV5-1 and TRBJ2-5, with D maybe TRBD2 (5 bases). The V gene's germline CDR1 is SGHRS and CDR2 YFSETQ. V was pared by 0 bases and J by 1 base, with 13 bases between. The length of the CDR3 is 16 residues. DNA of the CDR3: TGCGCCAGCAGCTTGGGGTCGGGATGGGCCCAAGAGACCCAGTACTTC. The encoded protein is CASSLGSGWAQETQYF.

This rearrangement joins TRBV5-1 to TRBJ2-3, with 15 bases matching TRBD2. The CDR3 is made up of 16 amino acids. V lost 3 bases and J lost 3; bases outside the gene matches: 2. Germline loops: CDR1 SGHRS, CDR2 YFSETQ. CDR3 amino acids: CASSSGLAGGTDTQYF. The DNA for the CDR3 is TGCGCCAGCAGCTCGGGACTAGCGGGGGGTACAGATACGCAGTATTTT.

The gene calls are TRBV27 and TRBJ2-7, with 7 bases that match TRBD1. This CDR3 has 16 amino acids. CDR1 is MNHEY, CDR2 SMNVEV, per germline (reference sequence). The ends lost 5 bases at V and 2 bases at J; junction bases unmatched: 12. CDR3 nucleotides: TGTGCCAGCAGTCCGCGGGCGGACAGGCTTACCTACGAGCAGTACGTC. Residues: CASSPRADRLTYEQYV.

This clone was recorded only once. V gene TRBV6-2 or TRBV6-3 combines with J gene TRBJ2-1, with 12 bases matching TRBD2. The junction had 6 bases not matched to a gene; V was cut back by 5 bases and J by 7 bases. The CDR3 runs 15 residues. Germline V gene sequence: CDR1 MNHEY, CDR2 SVGEGT. In DNA, the CDR3 is TGTGCCAGCAGTCGAGGACTAGCGGGATGGAATGAGCAGTTCTTC. Its protein product is CASSRGLAGWNEQFF.

This clone showed up just a few times. The gene calls are TRBV6-1 and TRBJ1-2, with 7 bases identical to TRBD1. The CDR3 length is 17 residues. CDR1 is MNHNS and CDR2 is SASEGT in the germline V gene. Germline trimming cut 3 bases from V and 5 bases from J; bases unmatched to any gene: 15. The CDR3 here is CASSDLRWAGGEYGYTF. The CDR3 DNA follows: TGTGCCAGCAGTGACCTCCGATGGGCAGGGGGAGAGTATGGCTACACCTTC.

V and J are TRBV19 and TRBJ2-1; D gene uncertain. This CDR3 comprises 11 residues. Trimming removed 6 bases from V and 7 bases from J, with 7 bases in between. Germline V gene sequence: CDR1 LNHDA, CDR2 SQIVND (reference sequence). For the CDR3, the DNA is TGTGCCAGTAGGGGCGAGAATGAGCAGTTCTTC. Protein: CASRGENEQFF.

This clone has a handful of counts. J is TRBJ2-7 and V is TRBV3-1 (or the pseudogene TRBV3-2), with 9 bases that match TRBD1. The CDR3 length is 17 residues. Germline CDR1 LGHDT, CDR2 YNNKEL (reference sequence). V trimming: 3 bases; J trimming: 4 bases; junction bases outside the gene matches: 13. The CDR3 sequence is CASSHRTGVAVIYEQYF. For the CDR3, the DNA is TGTGCCAGCAGCCACCGGACAGGGGTCGCCGTAATATACGAGCAGTACTTC.